This passage covers 25 T cell receptor beta chains from one sample sequenced in a study of graft-versus-host responses after intestinal transplantation. Sequencing used immunoSEQ multiplex PCR; TCRdb keeps in-frame clones, though not all of them. The data contain under 150,000 clones, just under 95% of them singletons. These receptors have no known antigen. The material was unstimulated CD4+ T cells sorted from spleen or lymph node cells, obtained before intestinal transplant. These receptors all come from a human donor who received an intestinal transplant.

CDR3 region: CASSSLAGSRETQYF. For the CDR3, the DNA is TGCGCCAGCAGTTCCCTAGCGGGAAGTCGAGAGACCCAGTACTTC. The rearrangement joins TRBV10-1 to TRBJ2-5; 9 nucleotides agree with TRBD2. Looked up from germline, CDR1 is WNHNN and CDR2 is SYGVQD (reference sequence). V lost 5 bases and J lost 4; bases outside the gene matches: 8. The CDR3 has 15 residues.

The rearrangement joins TRBV6-5 to TRBJ2-7; possible D gene TRBD2, 6 bases. The V end was cut by 6 bases, the J end by 6 bases, with 18 bases between. The germline gives CDR1 MNHEY, CDR2 SVGAGI. This CDR3 has 14 amino acids. The DNA of the CDR3 is TGTGCCAGCAGACCCTTGGGGGGAGTTTCCGAGCAGTACTTC. It specifies CASRPLGGVSEQYF.

V is TRBV28 and J is TRBJ2-7, with 7 positions matching TRBD1. V trimming: 5 bases; J trimming: 7 bases; junction bases outside the gene matches: 14. Germline lookup yields CDR1 MDHEN and CDR2 SYDVKM. The CDR3 has 15 residues. CDR3 nucleotides: TGTGCCAGCAGTGGGGGATCGACAGGGAGAGGAGAGCAGTACTTC. Translation gives CASSGGSTGRGEQYF.

This clone has just one count. V gene TRBV9 combines with J gene TRBJ2-4; D not certain. Trimming cost V 0 bases and J 9 bases, with 13 bases left between them. Germline lookup yields CDR1 SGDLS and CDR2 YYNGEE. This CDR3 is 14 amino acids long. CDR3 in amino acids: CASSVGHSDSIQYF. CDR3 bases: TGTGCCAGCAGCGTAGGTCACTCGGATAGCATTCAGTACTTC.

This chain connects TRBV30 to TRBJ1-1; D gene unclear. Germline loops: CDR1 GTSNPN, CDR2 SVGIG (reference sequence). The V gene lost 0 bases and the J gene lost 3 bases, with 5 bases spanning the gap. This CDR3 is built from 12 residues. The CDR3 DNA sequence: TGTGCCTGGAGTGTAAGTCACACTGAAGCTTTCTTT. Amino acids: CAWSVSHTEAFF.

The chain couples TRBV6-1 to TRBJ2-5; D call uncertain. The germline gives CDR1 MNHNS, CDR2 SASEGT. V was cut by 11 bases and J by 5 bases, with 15 bases left in between. This CDR3 comprises 12 residues. CDR3 DNA: TGTGCCTCCGTCTGGGGTCGGGAGACCCAGTACTTC. Translated: CASVWGRETQYF.

This rearrangement joins TRBV6-1 to TRBJ2-3, with D possibly being TRBD2 (6 bases). CDR1 and CDR2 from the germline V gene are MNHNS and SASEGT. Trimming removed 4 bases from V and 9 bases from J, with 11 bases in between. The CDR3 is made up of 12 amino acids. In DNA form, the CDR3 reads TGTGCCAGCAGTGGCTATGGGGGGACGCAGTATTTT. Translating it yields CASSGYGGTQYF.

V and J are TRBV9 and TRBJ1-1; 8 bases are a match to TRBD1. Trimming removed 0 bases from V and 4 bases from J; junction bases left unmatched: 8. This CDR3 spans 16 amino acids. Per the germline V gene, CDR1 is SGDLS and CDR2 is YYNGEE. The CDR3 DNA is TGTGCCAGCAGCGTAGGTTCGGGACAGGTTGGCACTGAAGCTTTCTTT. This gives the protein CASSVGSGQVGTEAFF.

The chain couples TRBV5-1 to TRBJ1-4; no clear D. Trimming took 0 bases from V and 0 from J, leaving 9 bases between them. This CDR3 is built from 16 residues. Germline V gives CDR1 SGHRS, CDR2 YFSETQ. CDR3 sequence (DNA): TGCGCCAGCAGCTTGGATGGGCCGGCAACTAATGAAAAACTGTTTTTT. Translating it yields CASSLDGPATNEKLFF.

The V gene is TRBV5-1, the J gene TRBJ2-1; 9 bases match TRBD2. V shed 0 bases, J shed 6 bases, and the junction held 4 bases outside the gene matches. CDR1 is SGHRS, CDR2 YFSETQ, per germline. The CDR3 loop spans 15 amino acids. The CDR3 loop reads CASSLEGLAPNEQFF. For the CDR3, the DNA is TGCGCCAGCAGCTTGGAGGGACTAGCTCCCAATGAGCAGTTCTTC.

The V call is TRBV12-2, the J call TRBJ2-1; the table calls TRBD2, which could not be checked here. TRBV12-2 is reported as a pseudogene. The CDR3 spans 18 residues. The CDR3, as DNA: TGTGCAAGTCGCTTAGGGCGGGACTGCAAAGCCTCTTATGATGAGCAGTTCTTC. Amino acid sequence: CASRLGRDCKASYDEQFF.

The rearrangement links TRBV15 to TRBJ2-5; 7 bases fit TRBD2. The CDR3 totals 14 residues. Trimming cost V 6 bases and J 5 bases; bases outside gene matches: 9. From germline, CDR1 is LNHNV and CDR2 YYDKDF (reference sequence). The CDR3 sequence is CATRGGGGSETQYF. CDR3 nucleotides: TGTGCCACCAGGGGTGGCGGCGGGAGTGAGACCCAGTACTTC.

This clone was seen a few times. As DNA, the CDR3 is TGTGCCAGCCACGGCGGGGAGACCCAGTACTTC. It translates to CASHGGETQYF. The V and J genes are TRBV7-9 and TRBJ2-5; perhaps TRBD2 as D (5 bases). CDR3 length equals 11 residues. V was cut by 8 bases and J by 5 bases, with 9 bases left in between. The germline V gene has CDR1 SEHNR and CDR2 FQNEAQ (reference sequence). The variable domain in full, with the rest retrieved from reference TRBV7-9 and TRBJ2-5, is DTGVSQNPRHKITKRGQNVTFRCDPISEHNRLYWYRQTLGQGPEFLTYFQNEAQLEKSRLLSDRFSAERPKGSFSTLEIQRTEQGDSAMYLCASHGGETQYFGPGTRLLVL.

V and J are TRBV9 and TRBJ1-2, with D unresolved. The ends were cut back, 4 bases at V and 2 bases at J, with 15 bases in the middle. Germline V gene lookup returns CDR1 SGDLS and CDR2 YYNGEE. There are 15 residues in the CDR3. CDR3 coding DNA: TGTGCCAGCAGCCGAGAAGCCGATCCCAACTATGGCTACACCTTC. Translation gives CASSREADPNYGYTF.

This clone appeared a single time. The chain combines TRBV2 with TRBJ2-7, with 8 bases identical to TRBD1. The CDR3 is 15 residues long. CDR1 is SNHLY and CDR2 is FYNNEI in the germline V gene. Losses at the gene ends were 6 bases for V and 3 bases for J; bases not matched to a gene: 10. DNA for the CDR3: TGTGCCAGCAGATTAACCGGGACAGGCTACTACGAGCAGTACTTC. Amino acid sequence: CASRLTGTGYYEQYF.

Notes on this clone: Its ends do not fully match the called genes, so a read error is possible. The chain combines TRBV7-7 with TRBJ1-3; no reliable D call. This CDR3 has 13 residues. Germline V CDR1 and CDR2: SSHAT, FNYEAQ (reference sequence). This CDR3 is CASSSDGGNTIYF. The CDR3 coding sequence is TGTGCTAGCAGCTCGGACGGTGGAAACACCATATATTTT.

CDR3: CSVAPMNTEAFF. For the CDR3, the DNA is TGCAGCGTTGCCCCGATGAACACTGAAGCTTTCTTT. V is TRBV29-1 and J is TRBJ1-1; D unclear. Germline V gives CDR1 SQVTM, CDR2 ANQGSEA. The V end lost 4 bases, the J end lost 0 bases, and 6 bases lay between the germline ends. The CDR3 loop spans 12 amino acids.

The sample holds one count of this clone. CDR3 DNA: TGCGCCAGCAGCTCCATTTATAATTACGAGCAGTACTTC. Protein sequence: CASSSIYNYEQYF. J is TRBJ2-7 and V is TRBV5-1, with unresolved D. V was pared by 3 bases and J by 4 bases, with 11 bases between. The CDR3 has 13 amino acids. CDR1 is SGHRS, CDR2 YFSETQ, per germline.

This sequence joins TRBV5-1 and TRBJ2-5, with 8 bases aligning to TRBD1. V lost 2 bases, J lost 1 base, and 13 bases stayed unmatched. CDR3 length: 18 residues. Germline CDR1 and CDR2: SGHRS and YFSETQ. This CDR3 is CASSFPPDRAPSQETQYF. The CDR3 DNA reads TGCGCCAGCAGCTTCCCCCCGGACAGGGCGCCCAGCCAAGAGACCCAGTACTTC. The full variable domain, rest sourced from reference TRBV5-1 and TRBJ2-5, is KAGVTQTPRYLIKTRGQQVTLSCSPISGHRSVSWYQQTPGQGLQFLFEYFSETQRNKGNFPGRFSGRQFSNSRSEMNVSTLELGDSALYLCASSFPPDRAPSQETQYFGPGTRLLVL.

V and J are TRBV18 and TRBJ1-1; D is ambiguous. This CDR3 contains 15 residues. CDR1 KGHSH and CDR2 LQKENI come from the germline V gene. Deletions cut 0 bases from V and 4 bases from J, with 12 bases between. The chain's CDR3 is CASSPPAPRSTEAFF. CDR3 sequence (DNA): TGTGCCAGCTCACCACCCGCCCCGAGGAGCACTGAAGCTTTCTTT. Looking up the rest from reference TRBV18 and TRBJ1-1 gives the full variable domain: NAGVMQNPRHLVRRRGQEARLRCSPMKGHSHVYWYRQLPEEGLKFMVYLQKENIIDESGMPKERFSAEFPKEGPSILRIQQVVRGDSAAYFCASSPPAPRSTEAFFGQGTRLTVV.

The chain has TRBV5-1 and TRBJ1-2; D is perhaps TRBD1 (5 bases). Germline V gives CDR1 SGHRS, CDR2 YFSETQ. The CDR3 covers 14 residues. Trimming cost V 4 bases and J 4 bases, with 14 bases left between them. As DNA, the CDR3 is TGCGCCAGCAGCCCGATTGACAGTATCTATGGCTACACCTTC. It yields the protein CASSPIDSIYGYTF.

V usage is TRBV10-2 and J usage is TRBJ2-4, with D maybe TRBD1 (6 bases). The CDR3 consists of 19 residues. Trimming removed 3 bases from V and 4 bases from J, with 25 bases in between. Germline CDR1 is WSHSY and CDR2 is SAAADI. The CDR3 nucleotides read TGCGCCAGCAGTGATAACCGGAATCGGCCAGCAGGGGATAAAAACATTCAGTACTTC. The encoded protein is CASSDNRNRPAGDKNIQYF.

The chain employs TRBV7-9 and TRBJ2-2, with D possibly TRBD2 on 5 matching bases. V shed 3 bases and J shed 3 bases, with 14 bases lying between them. The CDR3 is 16 residues long. Germline CDR1 reads SEHNR; CDR2 reads FQNEAQ (reference sequence). The CDR3 region is CASSFSLSRDTGELFF. The CDR3 nucleotides read TGTGCCAGCAGCTTCTCCCTCTCGCGGGACACCGGGGAGCTGTTTTTT.

On this clone itself: Additional DNA sequences in this sample encode the identical CDR3. The gene calls are TRBV9 and TRBJ2-1; D gene unclear. Trimming stripped 0 bases from V and 10 bases from J, with 5 bases between. Germline CDR1 is SGDLS and CDR2 is YYNGEE. The CDR3 spans 11 residues. The CDR3 sequence: CASSVEGEQFF. The CDR3 bases are TGTGCCAGCAGCGTAGAAGGGGAGCAGTTCTTC.

The V and J genes are TRBV6-1 and TRBJ1-5; 8 bases fit TRBD1. Trimming took 6 bases from V and 2 from J; bases not matched to a gene: 3. Germline V gene lookup returns CDR1 MNHNS and CDR2 SASEGT. The CDR3 totals 14 residues. The CDR3 DNA follows: TGTGCCAGCAGCCACAGGGGGGGCAATCAGCCCCAGCATTTT. Protein product: CASSHRGGNQPQHF.